The sample holds a few counts of the clone carrying this T cell receptor (beta chain). Its antigen is undetermined. This entry is derived from a study of CD4 T cells in relation to SARS-CoV-2 and coronaviruses. The unexposed donors gave CD4+ T cells in 2011-2018, prior to COVID-19. CD4+ T cells were isolated from the cells after 10 days of culture. This table comes from immunoSEQ multiplex PCR, and its TCRdb copy is limited to in-frame clones, with some not included. The data contain some 23,000 clones, 75% to 85% of them seen just once; the ten biggest clones take up more than 9%. The receptor was isolated from a human donor in good health. The sample comprised CD4+ T cells from PBMCs, cultured in vitro.

As DNA, the CDR3 is TGTGCCAGCAGTAATAGTTACGAGCAGTACTTC. This encodes CASSNSYEQYF. The chain links TRBV2 to TRBJ2-7; unclear D gene. The V gene's germline CDR1 is SNHLY and CDR2 FYNNEI. Trimming took off 5 bases at V and 4 bases at J, with 6 bases between the two ends. This CDR3 is 11 amino acids long.